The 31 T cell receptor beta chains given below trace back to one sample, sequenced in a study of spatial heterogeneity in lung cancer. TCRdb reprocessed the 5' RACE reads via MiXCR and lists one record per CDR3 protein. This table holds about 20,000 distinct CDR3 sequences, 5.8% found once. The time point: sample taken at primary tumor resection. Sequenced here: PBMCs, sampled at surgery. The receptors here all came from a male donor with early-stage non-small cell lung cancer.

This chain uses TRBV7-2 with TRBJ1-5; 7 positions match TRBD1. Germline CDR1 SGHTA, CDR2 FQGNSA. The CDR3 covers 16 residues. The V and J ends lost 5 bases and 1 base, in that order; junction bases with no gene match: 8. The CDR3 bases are TGTGCCAGCAGCCCCCCCGGACAGGCAAGCAATCAGCCCCAGCATTTT. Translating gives CASSPPGQASNQPQHF.

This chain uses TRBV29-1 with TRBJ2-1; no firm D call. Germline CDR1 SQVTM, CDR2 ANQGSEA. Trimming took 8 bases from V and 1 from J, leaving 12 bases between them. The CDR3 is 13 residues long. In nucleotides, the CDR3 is TGCAGCCTTGCTGGCAGATCCTACAATGAGCAGTTCTTC. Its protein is CSLAGRSYNEQFF.

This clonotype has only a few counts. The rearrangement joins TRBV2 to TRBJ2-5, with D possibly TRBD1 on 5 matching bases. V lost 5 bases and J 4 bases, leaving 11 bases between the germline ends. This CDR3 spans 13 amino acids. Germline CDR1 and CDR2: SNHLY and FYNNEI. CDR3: CASSRQQIETQYF. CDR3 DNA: TGTGCCAGCAGTAGACAGCAGATAGAGACCCAGTACTTC.

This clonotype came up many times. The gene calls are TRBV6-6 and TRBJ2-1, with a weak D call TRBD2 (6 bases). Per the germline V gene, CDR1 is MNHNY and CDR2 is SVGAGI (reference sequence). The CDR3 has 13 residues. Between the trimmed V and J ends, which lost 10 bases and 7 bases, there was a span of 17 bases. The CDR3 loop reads CAIRDWRRNEQFF. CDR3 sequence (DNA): TGTGCCATCCGGGACTGGCGCCGGAATGAGCAGTTCTTC.

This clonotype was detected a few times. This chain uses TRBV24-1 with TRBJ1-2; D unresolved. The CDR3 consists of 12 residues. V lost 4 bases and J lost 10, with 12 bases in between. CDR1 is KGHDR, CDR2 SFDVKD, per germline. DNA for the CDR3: TGTGCCACCAGTGACCCACGACCTTTCTACACCTTC. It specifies CATSDPRPFYTF.

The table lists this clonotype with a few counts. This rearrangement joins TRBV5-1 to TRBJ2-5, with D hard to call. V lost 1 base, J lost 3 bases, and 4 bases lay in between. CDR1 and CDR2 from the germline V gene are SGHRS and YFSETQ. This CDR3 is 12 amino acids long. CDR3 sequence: CASSLSEETQYF. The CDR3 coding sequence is TGCGCCAGCAGCTTGTCCGAAGAGACCCAGTACTTC.

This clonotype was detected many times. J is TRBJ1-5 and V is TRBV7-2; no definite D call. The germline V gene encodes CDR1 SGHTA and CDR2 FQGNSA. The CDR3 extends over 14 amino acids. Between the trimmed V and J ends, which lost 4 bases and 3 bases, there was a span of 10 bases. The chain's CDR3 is CASSSGPINQPQHF. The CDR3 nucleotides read TGTGCCAGCAGCTCCGGGCCAATCAATCAGCCCCAGCATTTT.

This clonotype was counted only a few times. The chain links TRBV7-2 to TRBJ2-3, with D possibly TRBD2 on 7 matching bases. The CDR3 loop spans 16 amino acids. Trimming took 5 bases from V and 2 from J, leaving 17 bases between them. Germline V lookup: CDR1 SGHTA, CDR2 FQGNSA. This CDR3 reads CASSPRGGSATDTQYF. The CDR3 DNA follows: TGTGCCAGCAGCCCTAGGGGGGGCAGCGCCACAGATACGCAGTATTTT. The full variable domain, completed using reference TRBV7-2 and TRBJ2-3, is GAGVSQSPSNKVTEKGKDVELRCDPISGHTALYWYRQSLGQGLEFLIYFQGNSAPDKSGLPSDRFSAERTGGSVSTLTIQRTQQEDSAVYLCASSPRGGSATDTQYFGPGTRLTVL.

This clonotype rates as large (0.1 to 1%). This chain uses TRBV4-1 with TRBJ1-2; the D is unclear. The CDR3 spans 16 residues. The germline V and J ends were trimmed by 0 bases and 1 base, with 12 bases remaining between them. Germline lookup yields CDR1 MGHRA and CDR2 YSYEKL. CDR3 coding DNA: TGCGCCAGCAGCCAAGAACAACAGTTGATTAACTATGGCTACACCTTC. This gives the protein CASSQEQQLINYGYTF.

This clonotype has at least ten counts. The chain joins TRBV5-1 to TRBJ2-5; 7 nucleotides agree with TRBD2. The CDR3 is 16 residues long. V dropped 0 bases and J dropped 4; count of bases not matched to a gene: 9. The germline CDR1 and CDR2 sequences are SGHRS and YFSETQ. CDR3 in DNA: TGCGCCAGCAGCTTGGTCGGGGTCTCGGGGGGAGAGACCCAGTACTTC. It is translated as CASSLVGVSGGETQYF.

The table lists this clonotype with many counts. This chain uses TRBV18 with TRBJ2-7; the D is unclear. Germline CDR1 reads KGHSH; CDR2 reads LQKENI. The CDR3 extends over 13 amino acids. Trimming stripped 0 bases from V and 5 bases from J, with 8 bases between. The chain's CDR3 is CASSPPGRDEQYF. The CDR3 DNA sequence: TGTGCCAGCTCACCACCAGGCCGGGACGAGCAGTACTTC.

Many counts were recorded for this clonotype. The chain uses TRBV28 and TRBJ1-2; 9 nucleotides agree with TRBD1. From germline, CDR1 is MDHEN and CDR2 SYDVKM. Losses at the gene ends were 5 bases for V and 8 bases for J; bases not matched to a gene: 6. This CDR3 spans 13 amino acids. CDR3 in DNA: TGTGCCAGCAGTGCTTACAGGGGGCAAGGCTACACCTTC. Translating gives CASSAYRGQGYTF.

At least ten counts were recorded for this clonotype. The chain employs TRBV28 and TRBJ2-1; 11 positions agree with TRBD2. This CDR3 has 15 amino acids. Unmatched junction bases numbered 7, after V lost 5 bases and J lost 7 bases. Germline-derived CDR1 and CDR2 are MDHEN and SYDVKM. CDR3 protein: CASSLSGGDLNEQFF. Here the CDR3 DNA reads TGTGCCAGCAGTCTTAGCGGGGGGGATTTGAATGAGCAGTTCTTC.

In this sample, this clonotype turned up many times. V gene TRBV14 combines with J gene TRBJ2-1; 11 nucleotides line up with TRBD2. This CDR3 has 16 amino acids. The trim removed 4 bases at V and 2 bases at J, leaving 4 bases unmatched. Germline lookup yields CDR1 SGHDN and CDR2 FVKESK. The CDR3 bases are TGTGCCAGCAGCCGAGGTAGCGGGGGGGCCTACAATGAGCAGTTCTTC. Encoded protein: CASSRGSGGAYNEQFF.

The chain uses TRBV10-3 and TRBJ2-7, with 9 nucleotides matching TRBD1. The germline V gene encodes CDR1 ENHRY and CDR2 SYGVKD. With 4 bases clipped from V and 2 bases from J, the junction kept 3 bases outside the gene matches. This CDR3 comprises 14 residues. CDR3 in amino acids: CAISGGTGTYEQYF. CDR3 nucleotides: TGTGCCATCAGTGGGGGGACAGGGACCTACGAGCAGTACTTC.

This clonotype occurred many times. The CDR3, as DNA: TGTGCCAGCAGTTTTGGGCTAGAGAATTTTTTCTCTGGGGCCAACGTCCTGACTTTC. This codes for CASSFGLENFFSGANVLTF. V gene TRBV12-3 or TRBV12-4 combines with J gene TRBJ2-6; D uncertain. Trimming removed 3 bases at V and 0 bases at J, with 18 bases between. The CDR3 is made up of 19 amino acids.

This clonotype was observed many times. The CDR3 coding sequence is TGTGCCAGCAGTTCGCTCGCAGGCGGCTATGGCTACACCTTC. It codes for CASSSLAGGYGYTF. This chain joins TRBV27 and TRBJ1-2; D remains unclear. Germline CDR1 reads MNHEY; CDR2 reads SMNVEV (reference sequence). This CDR3 region has 14 residues. The ends were cut back, 4 bases at V and 4 bases at J, with 13 bases in the middle.

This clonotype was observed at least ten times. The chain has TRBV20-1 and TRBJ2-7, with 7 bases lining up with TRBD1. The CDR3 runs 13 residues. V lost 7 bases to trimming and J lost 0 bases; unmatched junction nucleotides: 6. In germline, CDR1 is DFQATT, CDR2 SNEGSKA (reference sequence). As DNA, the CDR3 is TGCAGTGTCACGACAGGGAGCTCCTACGAGCAGTACTTC. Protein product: CSVTTGSSYEQYF.

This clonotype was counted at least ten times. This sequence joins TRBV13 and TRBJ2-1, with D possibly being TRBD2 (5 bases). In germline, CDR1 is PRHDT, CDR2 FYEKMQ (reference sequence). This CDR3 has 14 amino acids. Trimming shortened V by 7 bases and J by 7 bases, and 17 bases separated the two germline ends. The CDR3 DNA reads TGTGCCAGCACCGTAACTAGGACGGCGAATGAGCAGTTCTTC. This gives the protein CASTVTRTANEQFF.

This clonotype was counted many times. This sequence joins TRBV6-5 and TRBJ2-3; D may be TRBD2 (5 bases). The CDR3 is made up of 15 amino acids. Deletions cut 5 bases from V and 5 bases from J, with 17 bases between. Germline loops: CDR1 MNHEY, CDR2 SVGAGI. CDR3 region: CASSRYGFEGDTQYF. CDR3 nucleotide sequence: TGTGCCAGCAGTCGGTACGGGTTTGAGGGAGATACGCAGTATTTT.

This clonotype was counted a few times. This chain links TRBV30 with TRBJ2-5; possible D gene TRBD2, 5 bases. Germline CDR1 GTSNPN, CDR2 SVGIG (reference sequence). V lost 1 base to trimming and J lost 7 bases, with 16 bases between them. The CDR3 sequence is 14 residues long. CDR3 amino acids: CAWSGTDPARTQYF. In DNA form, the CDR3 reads TGTGCCTGGAGTGGGACTGATCCCGCGAGGACCCAGTACTTC.

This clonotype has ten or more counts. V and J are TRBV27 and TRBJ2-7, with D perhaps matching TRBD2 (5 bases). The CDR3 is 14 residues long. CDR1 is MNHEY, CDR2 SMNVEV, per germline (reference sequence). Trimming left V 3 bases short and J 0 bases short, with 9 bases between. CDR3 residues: CASSFWRSSYEQYF. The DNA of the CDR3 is TGTGCCAGCAGTTTCTGGAGGAGCTCCTACGAGCAGTACTTC.

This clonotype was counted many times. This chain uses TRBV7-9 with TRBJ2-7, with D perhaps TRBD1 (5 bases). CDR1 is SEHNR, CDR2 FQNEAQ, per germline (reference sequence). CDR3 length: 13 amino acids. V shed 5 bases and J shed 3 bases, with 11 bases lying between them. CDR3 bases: TGTGCCAGCAGCCTCAGGGAAGACTACGAGCAGTACTTC. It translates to CASSLREDYEQYF.

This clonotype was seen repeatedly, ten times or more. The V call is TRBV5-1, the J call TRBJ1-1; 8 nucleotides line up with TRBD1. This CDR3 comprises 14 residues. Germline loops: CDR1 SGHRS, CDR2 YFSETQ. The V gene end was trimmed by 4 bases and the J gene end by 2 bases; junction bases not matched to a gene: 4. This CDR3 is CASSLQGVNTEAFF. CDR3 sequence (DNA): TGCGCCAGCAGCCTACAGGGGGTAAACACTGAAGCTTTCTTT. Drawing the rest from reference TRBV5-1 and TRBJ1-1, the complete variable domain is KAGVTQTPRYLIKTRGQQVTLSCSPISGHRSVSWYQQTPGQGLQFLFEYFSETQRNKGNFPGRFSGRQFSNSRSEMNVSTLELGDSALYLCASSLQGVNTEAFFGQGTRLTVV.

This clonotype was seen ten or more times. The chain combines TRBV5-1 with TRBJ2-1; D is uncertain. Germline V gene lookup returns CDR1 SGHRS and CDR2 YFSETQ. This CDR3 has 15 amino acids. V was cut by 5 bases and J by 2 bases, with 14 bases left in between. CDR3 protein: CASRAQYLTYNEQFF. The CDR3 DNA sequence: TGCGCCAGCAGGGCCCAATACCTCACCTACAATGAGCAGTTCTTC.

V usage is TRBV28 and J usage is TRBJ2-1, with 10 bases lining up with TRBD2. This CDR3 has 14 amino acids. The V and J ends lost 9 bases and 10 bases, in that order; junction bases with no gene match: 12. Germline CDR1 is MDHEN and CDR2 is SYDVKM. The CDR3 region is CASSGASGRGEQFF. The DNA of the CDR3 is TGTGCCAGTTCAGGGGCTAGCGGGAGAGGCGAGCAGTTCTTC.

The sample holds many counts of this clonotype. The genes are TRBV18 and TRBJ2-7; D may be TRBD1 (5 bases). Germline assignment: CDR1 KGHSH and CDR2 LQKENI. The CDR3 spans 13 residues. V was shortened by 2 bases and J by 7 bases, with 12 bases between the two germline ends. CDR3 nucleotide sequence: TGTGCCAGCTCACCAGCAGGGTCTTGGGAGCAGTACTTC. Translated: CASSPAGSWEQYF.

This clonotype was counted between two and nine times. Here the CDR3 DNA reads TGTGCCAGCAGTCCAGCCGGGAAGAATTCACCCCTCCACTTT. Protein: CASSPAGKNSPLHF. The chain joins TRBV28 to TRBJ1-6; D gene unclear. The CDR3 has 14 amino acids. Trimming took off 5 bases at V and 7 bases at J, with 12 bases between the two ends. Looked up from germline, CDR1 is MDHEN and CDR2 is SYDVKM.

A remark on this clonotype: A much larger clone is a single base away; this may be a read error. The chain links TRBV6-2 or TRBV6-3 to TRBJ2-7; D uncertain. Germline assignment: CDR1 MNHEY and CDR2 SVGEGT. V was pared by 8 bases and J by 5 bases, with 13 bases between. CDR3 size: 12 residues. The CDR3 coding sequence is TGTGCCAGCGAGACAAGCCACCACGAGCAGTACTTC. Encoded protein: CASETSHHEQYF.

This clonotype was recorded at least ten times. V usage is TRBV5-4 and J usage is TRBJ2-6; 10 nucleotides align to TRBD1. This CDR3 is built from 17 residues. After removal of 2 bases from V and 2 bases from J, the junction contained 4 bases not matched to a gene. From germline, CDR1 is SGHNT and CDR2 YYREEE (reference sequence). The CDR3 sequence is CASSFRDRGAGANVLTF. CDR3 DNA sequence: TGTGCCAGCAGCTTCCGGGACAGGGGAGCTGGGGCCAACGTCCTGACTTTC.

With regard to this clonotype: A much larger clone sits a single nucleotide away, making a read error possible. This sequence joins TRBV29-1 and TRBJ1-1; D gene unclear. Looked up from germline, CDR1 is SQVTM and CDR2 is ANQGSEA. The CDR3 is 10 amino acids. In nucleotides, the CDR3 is TGCAGCGTTTTTGACACTCAAGCTTTCTTT. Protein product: CSVFDTQAFF.